This record looks at one T cell receptor beta chain sequence and its context. V lost 4 bases and J lost 5; bases outside the gene matches: 6. There are 14 residues in the CDR3. Germline V CDR1 and CDR2: SGHAT, FQNNGV. The data stem from a study of blood T cell repertoires in COVID-19. Here immunoSEQ multiplex PCR was the method, and the copy in TCRdb shows in-frame clones only, minus some. The repertoire includes under 60,000 clones, less than 85% of them detected once, and approximately 5.7% sits in the top ten. V and J are TRBV11-2 and TRBJ2-7; TRBD2 aligns across 9 bases. Sample: peripheral blood. The TCR sequence derives from a human donor in a cohort sampled during active COVID-19. CDR3 protein: CASSSRGGLDEQYF. In DNA, the CDR3 is TGTGCCAGCAGCTCGCGGGGGGGATTAGACGAGCAGTACTTC. Using reference TRBV11-2 and TRBJ2-7 for the parts outside the CDR3, the full variable domain is EAGVAQSPRYKIIEKRQSVAFWCNPISGHATLYWYQQILGQGPKLLIQFQNNGVVDDSQLPKDRFSAERLKGVDSTLKIQPAKLEDSAVYLCASSSRGGLDEQYFGPGTRLTVT.